This entry features one T cell receptor beta chain sequence. This receptor's antigen is unknown. Base qualities are not provided; no much larger clone lies one nucleotide away. Whole blood was collected in K2EDTA tubes by collaborating institutions according to the institutions' own protocols. Collaborator samples were shipped for TCRbeta analysis as frozen whole blood, isolated PBMCs, or DNA extracted from either sample type. The immunoSEQ Assay, a bias-controlled multiplex PCR, was used to amplify TCRbeta CDR3 regions from genomic DNA. In the authors' own workflow: The number of nucleated cells in each sample was estimated from the amplification of reference gene primers within the assay. Sequence reads were collapsed and filtered to measure the absolute abundance of every unique TCRbeta CDR3 rearrangement. For each sample, productive Simpson clonality was calculated as the square root of Simpson's diversity index across productive rearrangements. TCRdb stores this immuneACCESS table with in-frame sequences only. Part of the clones is absent; in the studies checked, under half of the shortfall reflects unresolved V genes, and no reason is known for the rest. V and J calls and clone size are as listed in that table; D and trimming were resolved from the DNA. The sample profile shows over 200,000 clones; about 86% of them were found once. About 5.7% of the sample is held by the ten biggest clonotypes.

The sample originates from a study of blood T cell repertoires in COVID-19 (dated by TCRdb to the early 2020s). Background for the entire study: The collaborator samples originated in the United States, Italy and Spain and spanned the acute and convalescent phases of COVID-19. Where available, HLA class I and class II types were obtained from metadata supplied by the sample provider rather than from assay-based typing. Samples came from the ongoing ImmuneRACE study (first 160 participants) plus 1,254 subjects from 6 global collaborators. Subjects who had been exposed to COVID-19, were actively infected with it, or had recovered from it provided the deeply sampled blood TCRbeta repertoires that made up the dataset. A freely available public database, intended as a resource for researchers studying the immune response to SARS-CoV-2, is where the repertoires were released. Sample metadata almost always included a de-identified subject ID, COVID-19 status, age in years and sex. The prospective study material was composed of cDNA or gDNA derived from T cells, B-cell-depleted T cells, or PBMCs. Broad study findings and their caveats: The amount of clinical and demographic metadata varied by source and participant and was provided uncurated.

Its CDR3 holds 14 amino acids, cysteine through phenylalanine. The sequence is cut down to CDR3 DNA, 42 bases in frame from base 1. The sequencing input was peripheral blood. This sequence was found in an elderly man with acute or convalescent COVID-19. The chain was built from TRBV7-5 and TRBJ1-2; TRBD1, the D gene given by the table, was not confirmed from the DNA. TRBV7-5 is tagged as a pseudogene. The sequenced DNA is TGTGCCAGAAGCTCGTTGCAGGGTCGCTATGGCTACACCTTC. Its coded protein is CARSSLQGRYGYTF.